One sample yielded the 17 T cell receptor beta chains listed below, sequenced in a study of T cell responses to AZD1222 COVID-19 vaccine (dated by TCRdb to 2020 to 2022). The library was produced with the immunoSEQ multiplex PCR assay. Here the immuneACCESS table is served through TCRdb, limited to in-frame sequences with V and J called. Missing clones are a known gap in these copies; in checked studies unresolved V genes cover under half, and the rest lacks a known reason. Across this sample there are 85,000 to 110,000 clones, with 75% to 95% seen only once. In total, the top ten clones hold 45% of the sample. In the paper's terms, the time point label means: baseline before first vaccination. Material: peripheral blood, obtained on day 0 of AZD1222 vaccination. The receptors here all came from an adult in good health.

J is TRBJ2-1 and V is TRBV19; tentatively, D is TRBD2 (6 bases). Germline V lookup: CDR1 LNHDA, CDR2 SQIVND (reference sequence). This CDR3 is 13 amino acids long. Deletions cut 3 bases from V and 6 bases from J, with 9 bases between. The CDR3 DNA reads as TGTGCCAGTAGTATTCAGACTAGCAATGAGCAGTTCTTC. Amino acid sequence: CASSIQTSNEQFF.

Only one count was recorded for this clone. The genes are TRBV28 and TRBJ2-1, with 13 nucleotides matching TRBD2. The CDR3 extends over 16 amino acids. V lost 4 bases, J lost 3 bases, and 3 bases stayed unmatched. Germline CDR1 and CDR2: MDHEN and SYDVKM. CDR3 sequence (DNA): TGTGCCAGCAGTTCCGGGACTAGCGGGATCTACAATGAGCAGTTCTTC. It specifies CASSSGTSGIYNEQFF.

The chain joins TRBV27 to TRBJ1-1, with 7 bases that match TRBD1. With V trimmed by 1 base and J by 5 bases, 1 base remained unmatched. The CDR3 is 13 amino acids. Germline V CDR1 and CDR2: MNHEY, SMNVEV (reference sequence). The chain's CDR3 is CASSLWTGTEAFF. CDR3 DNA: TGTGCCAGCAGTTTATGGACAGGTACTGAAGCTTTCTTT.

The chain has TRBV19 and TRBJ1-1; a possible D gene is TRBD1 (5 bases). From germline, CDR1 is LNHDA and CDR2 SQIVND (reference sequence). This CDR3 comprises 15 residues. V shed 1 base and J shed 5 bases, with 14 bases lying between them. CDR3 region: CASSIGIRVRTEAFF. The CDR3 nucleotides read TGTGCCAGTAGTATAGGAATCAGGGTACGAACTGAAGCTTTCTTT.

The chain combines TRBV10-2 with TRBJ1-2, with D unresolved. Between the trimmed V and J ends, which lost 11 bases and 3 bases, there was a span of 13 bases. CDR1 and CDR2 (germline): WSHSY, SAAADI. The CDR3 covers 12 residues. As DNA, the CDR3 is TGCGCCCTACACCGGGCGGACTATGGCTACACCTTC. This translates into CALHRADYGYTF.

The V and J genes are TRBV28 and TRBJ2-5, with 10 bases aligning to TRBD1. The CDR3 runs 15 residues. With V trimmed by 7 bases and J by 5 bases, 10 bases remained unmatched. The germline CDR1 and CDR2 sequences are MDHEN and SYDVKM. CDR3 region: CASTADRGRWETQYF. As DNA, the CDR3 is TGTGCCAGCACAGCCGACAGGGGGCGCTGGGAGACCCAGTACTTC.

The genes are TRBV6-5 and TRBJ2-3; D is perhaps TRBD1 (5 bases). V dropped 6 bases and J dropped 4 bases, with 14 bases sitting between them. CDR1 is MNHEY and CDR2 is SVGAGI in the germline V gene. The CDR3 has 14 residues. The CDR3 DNA sequence: TGTGCCAGCAGCCGCCAATACAGGTCAGATACGCAGTATTTT. This encodes CASSRQYRSDTQYF.

The chain has TRBV7-3 and TRBJ2-1, with TRBD2 matching over 13 bases. V lost 4 bases and J lost 4; bases outside the gene matches: 10. CDR1 is SGHTA and CDR2 is FQGTGA in the germline V gene. The CDR3 loop spans 18 amino acids. The CDR3 DNA follows: TGTGCCAGCAGCTCCAACCCGGGACTAGCGGGGTATTACAATGAGCAGTTCTTC. Encoded protein: CASSSNPGLAGYYNEQFF.

This clone appeared once. The chain links TRBV9 to TRBJ2-4, with D possibly matching TRBD2 (7 bases). CDR1 SGDLS and CDR2 YYNGEE come from the germline V gene. With 4 bases removed from V and 8 bases from J, the gap between germline ends came to 19 bases. The CDR3 has 15 residues. CDR3 sequence (DNA): TGTGCCAGCAGCTCCAGTGGAGGGGGGAGGGACATTCAGTACTTC. It translates to CASSSSGGGRDIQYF.

This clone appeared a few times. The rearrangement links TRBV28 to TRBJ2-7; D unresolved. Between the trimmed V and J ends, which lost 3 bases and 3 bases, there was a span of 9 bases. Germline V gene data show CDR1 as MDHEN and CDR2 as SYDVKM. This CDR3 is 13 amino acids long. CDR3 residues: CASSFFRNYEQYF. CDR3 in DNA: TGTGCCAGCAGTTTTTTTCGAAACTACGAGCAGTACTTC.

The chain has TRBV7-8 and TRBJ2-2; the D gene is possibly TRBD2 (6 bases). The germline V gene encodes CDR1 SGHVS and CDR2 FQNEAQ. V was pared by 1 base and J by 3 bases, with 9 bases between. This CDR3 is built from 15 residues. DNA for the CDR3: TGTGCCAGCAGCTTAGTTAGCGGCTACACCGGGGAGCTGTTTTTT. It codes for CASSLVSGYTGELFF.

The genes are TRBV10-3 and TRBJ2-2, with 9 nucleotides matching TRBD1. Unmatched junction bases numbered 11, after V lost 10 bases and J lost 5 bases. In germline, CDR1 is ENHRY, CDR2 SYGVKD. The CDR3 is 15 residues long. This CDR3 reads CASRGGTGQTGELFF. For the CDR3, the DNA is TGTGCCAGTCGAGGTGGGACAGGGCAAACCGGGGAGCTGTTTTTT.

V usage is TRBV28 and J usage is TRBJ2-7, with D possibly being TRBD1 (5 bases). CDR1 and CDR2 (germline): MDHEN, SYDVKM. V dropped 6 bases and J dropped 4 bases, with 13 bases sitting between them. CDR3 length: 13 residues. In DNA, the CDR3 is TGTGCCAGCAGATCTAATCAGGGTTACGAGCAGTACTTC. Amino acids: CASRSNQGYEQYF.

The genes are TRBV19 and TRBJ1-5, with 8 bases matching TRBD1. V shed 5 bases and J 9 bases; nucleotides not matched to a gene: 9. The length of the CDR3 is 14 residues. Germline V gene lookup returns CDR1 LNHDA and CDR2 SQIVND (reference sequence). CDR3 nucleotide sequence: TGTGCCAGTAGTCTTGGACAGGGTAAGGTGCCCCAGCATTTT. It translates to CASSLGQGKVPQHF. Full variable domain (missing parts from reference TRBV19 and TRBJ1-5): DGGITQSPKYLFRKEGQNVTLSCEQNLNHDAMYWYRQDPGQGLRLIYYSQIVNDFQKGDIAEGYSVSREKKESFPLTVTSAQKNPTAFYLCASSLGQGKVPQHFGDGTRLSIL.

The genes are TRBV30 and TRBJ2-2; D not certain. Germline values: CDR1 GTSNPN, CDR2 SVGIG (reference sequence). The CDR3 consists of 14 residues. CDR3 nucleotides: TGTGCTACCACGGTCCGTGCGAACACCGGGGAGCTGTTTTTT. This sequence encodes CATTVRANTGELFF.

The chain couples TRBV7-3 to TRBJ2-1; D is ambiguous. Germline V gene lookup returns CDR1 SGHTA and CDR2 FQGTGA. The V end was cut by 5 bases, the J end by 11 bases, with 16 bases between. The CDR3 is 13 amino acids. The CDR3 loop is CASSPHMEGKQFF. Here the CDR3 DNA reads TGTGCCAGCAGCCCACATATGGAAGGGAAGCAGTTCTTC.

This clone was found once. V and J are TRBV10-2 and TRBJ2-1, with TRBD2 matching over 7 bases. V dropped 9 bases and J dropped 7; count of bases not matched to a gene: 9. CDR1 is WSHSY and CDR2 is SAAADI in the germline V gene. The CDR3 consists of 13 residues. This CDR3 reads CASGAGIWNEQFF. Here the CDR3 DNA reads TGCGCCAGTGGAGCGGGGATTTGGAATGAGCAGTTCTTC.